These 32 T cell receptor beta chains share one sample of origin, sequenced in a study of spatial heterogeneity in lung cancer. These receptors have no known antigen. Study-wide findings and caveats: Within tumors, counts of expanded alpha and beta TCRs tracked tumor mutation counts.

TCRdb reanalysed the 5' RACE reads using MiXCR and keeps one entry per CDR3 protein. The data show about 7,900 distinct CDR3 sequences, about 7% seen once. Regarding time point: sample taken at primary tumor resection. The sample here was lung tumor tissue, taken at surgery. These receptors were collected from a female donor with early-stage non-small cell lung cancer.

By sample share, this clonotype is medium-sized. V is TRBV28 and J is TRBJ2-7, with D possibly being TRBD2 (5 bases). Trimming took 6 bases from V and 6 from J, leaving 12 bases between them. The germline V gene has CDR1 MDHEN and CDR2 SYDVKM. The CDR3 is 12 residues long. CDR3 coding DNA: TGTGCCAGCAGACCCGACGGGGTCGAGCAGTACTTC. This gives the protein CASRPDGVEQYF. Full variable domain (missing parts from reference TRBV28 and TRBJ2-7): DVKVTQSSRYLVKRTGEKVFLECVQDMDHENMFWYRQDPGLGLRLIYFSYDVKMKEKGDIPEGYSVSREKKERFSLILESASTNQTSMYLCASRPDGVEQYFGPGTRLTVT.

This clonotype was seen many times. This sequence joins TRBV11-3 and TRBJ2-2; 9 nucleotides match TRBD2. The CDR3 sequence is 16 residues long. Losses at the gene ends were 5 bases for V and 7 bases for J; bases not matched to a gene: 11. Germline CDR1 is SGHNT and CDR2 is YENEEA. The CDR3 loop is CASSPGIAGVGGELFF. The CDR3 DNA is TGTGCCAGCAGCCCCGGGATAGCGGGAGTTGGCGGGGAGCTGTTTTTT.

This clonotype was detected ten times or more. One junction end does not reproduce the germline sequence, and a read error may be involved. The chain carries TRBV7-7 and TRBJ2-3; unclear D gene. The CDR3 loop spans 13 amino acids. Germline V gene lookup returns CDR1 SSHAT and CDR2 FNYEAQ (reference sequence). CDR3 sequence: CASSLSVSDTQYF. In DNA, the CDR3 is TGTGCTAGCAGCTTATCGGTCTCAGATACGCAGTATTTT. The whole variable domain, remainder taken from reference TRBV7-7 and TRBJ2-3, is GAGVSQSPRYKVTKRGQDVTLRCDPISSHATLYWYQQALGQGPEFLTYFNYEAQPDKSGLPSDRFSAERPEGSISTLTIQRTEQRDSAMYRCASSLSVSDTQYFGPGTRLTVL.

Remarks on this clonotype: It may be a read error: a sequence one base away is much more abundant. The J gene is TRBJ1-1, the V gene TRBV3-1, with D tentatively TRBD1 (5 bases). The CDR3 loop spans 15 amino acids. CDR1 and CDR2 (germline): LGHDT, YNNKEL (reference sequence). The V gene lost 4 bases and the J gene lost 4 bases, with 16 bases spanning the gap. CDR3 in DNA: TGTGCCAGCAGCCCACAGGCGGCCCAGATCACTGAAGCTTTCTTT. The encoded protein is CASSPQAAQITEAFF.

This clonotype was counted ten times or more. The chain joins TRBV28 to TRBJ2-2; D remains ambiguous. The CDR3 length is 15 residues. Germline loops: CDR1 MDHEN, CDR2 SYDVKM. Between the trimmed V and J ends, which lost 6 bases and 0 bases, there was a span of 11 bases. DNA for the CDR3: TGTGCCAGCAGGCAAGGGTCCGCGAACACCGGGGAGCTGTTTTTT. It yields the protein CASRQGSANTGELFF.

This clonotype showed up many times. The V and J genes are TRBV6-1 and TRBJ1-1, with D maybe TRBD1 (5 bases). CDR1 and CDR2 from the germline V gene are MNHNS and SASEGT. The V end was cut by 6 bases, the J end by 1 base, with 15 bases between. There are 15 residues in the CDR3. The CDR3 coding sequence is TGTGCCAGCAGGCACCTCGGGACGGGGAACACTGAAGCTTTCTTT. Translating it yields CASRHLGTGNTEAFF.

This chain's CDR3 is CSAMTYGYTF. For the CDR3, the DNA is TGCAGTGCCATGACTTATGGCTACACCTTC. This rearrangement joins TRBV20-1 to TRBJ1-2; D uncertain. V was shortened by 6 bases and J by 5 bases, with 7 bases between the two germline ends. Germline V gene data show CDR1 as DFQATT and CDR2 as SNEGSKA (reference sequence). There are 10 residues in the CDR3.

The chain couples TRBV6-2 or TRBV6-3 to TRBJ2-3; no clear D. Trimming took off 3 bases at V and 2 bases at J, with 9 bases between the two ends. The CDR3 sequence is 14 residues long. Germline V gene sequence: CDR1 MNHEY, CDR2 SVGEGT. Written as DNA, the CDR3 is TGTGCCAGCAGTTATACTTCGACCACAGATACGCAGTATTTT. Amino acids: CASSYTSTTDTQYF.

The table lists this clonotype with many counts. This chain uses TRBV6-5 with TRBJ1-1, with 9 bases identical to TRBD1. This CDR3 region has 15 residues. CDR1 is MNHEY and CDR2 is SVGAGI in the germline V gene. V was pared by 0 bases and J by 4 bases, with 3 bases of the junction left unmatched. The CDR3 sequence: CASSYSWDRVTEAFF. The CDR3 DNA reads as TGTGCCAGCAGTTACTCCTGGGACAGGGTCACTGAAGCTTTCTTT.

This clonotype is medium-sized. The chain has TRBV28 and TRBJ1-5; D is unresolved. CDR3 length: 15 residues. V was trimmed by 3 bases and J by 0 bases, leaving 9 bases between them. From germline, CDR1 is MDHEN and CDR2 SYDVKM. CDR3 sequence (DNA): TGTGCCAGCAGTTTCCTTGGGCGTAGCAATCAGCCCCAGCATTTT. It is translated as CASSFLGRSNQPQHF.

This clonotype has at least ten counts. The chain recombines TRBV9 with TRBJ2-1, with 9 bases identical to TRBD1. Germline V gene sequence: CDR1 SGDLS, CDR2 YYNGEE. This CDR3 comprises 14 residues. V was clipped by 6 bases and J by 8 bases; unmatched bases: 9. This CDR3 reads CASTPGQGIHEQFF. CDR3 sequence (DNA): TGTGCCAGCACTCCGGGACAGGGTATCCATGAGCAGTTCTTC.

This clonotype qualifies as medium-sized (0.01 to 0.1%). The chain employs TRBV5-1 and TRBJ1-1, with 8 nucleotides matching TRBD1. Unmatched junction bases numbered 5, after V lost 0 bases and J lost 4 bases. The CDR3 runs 15 residues. Germline V gene data show CDR1 as SGHRS and CDR2 as YFSETQ. The CDR3 DNA reads TGCGCCAGCAGCTTGGCAGGGGGCGCGGGCACTGAAGCTTTCTTT. As protein: CASSLAGGAGTEAFF.

The sample holds a few counts of this clonotype. This rearrangement joins TRBV29-1 to TRBJ2-2; 10 nucleotides agree with TRBD1. The length of the CDR3 is 14 residues. Germline loops: CDR1 SQVTM, CDR2 ANQGSEA. The V segment lost 6 bases and the J segment 6 bases; nucleotides outside the gene matches: 7. CDR3 in amino acids: CSVPGTGVSGELFF. CDR3 coding DNA: TGCAGCGTGCCCGGGACAGGGGTATCCGGGGAGCTGTTTTTT.

The table lists this clonotype with many counts. The rearrangement joins TRBV12-3 or TRBV12-4 to TRBJ2-3; 8 bases line up with TRBD1. The CDR3 runs 16 residues. Unmatched junction bases numbered 7, after V lost 5 bases and J lost 0 bases. CDR3 in amino acids: CASSPRTGRSTDTQYF. CDR3 DNA: TGTGCCAGCAGTCCCCGGACAGGGCGTAGCACAGATACGCAGTATTTT.

By share, this clonotype ranks as medium-sized (0.01 to 0.1%). The gene calls are TRBV13 and TRBJ1-1; the match to TRBD1 covers 7 bases. The length of the CDR3 is 15 residues. CDR1 and CDR2 from the germline V gene are PRHDT and FYEKMQ (reference sequence). V lost 1 base and J lost 4; bases outside the gene matches: 6. The CDR3 region has the DNA TGTGCCAGCAGCTTAGCCCGACAGGGTTTCACTGAAGCTTTCTTT. It encodes CASSLARQGFTEAFF.

This clonotype was observed at least ten times. The rearrangement uses TRBV5-4 and TRBJ1-1; D gene unclear. CDR3 length: 12 amino acids. Germline values: CDR1 SGHNT, CDR2 YYREEE (reference sequence). V was pared by 0 bases and J by 3 bases, with 3 bases between. The CDR3 DNA is TGTGCCAGCAGCTTGGCAGACACTGAAGCTTTCTTT. It translates to CASSLADTEAFF.

This clonotype is labeled as medium-sized. The J gene is TRBJ1-1, the V gene TRBV5-4; TRBD1 aligns across 9 bases. The CDR3 is made up of 14 amino acids. J lost 5 bases, V lost 2 bases, and 4 bases had no gene match. Germline-derived CDR1 and CDR2 are SGHNT and YYREEE (reference sequence). This CDR3 is CASSFGQGITEAFF. In DNA, the CDR3 is TGTGCCAGCAGCTTTGGACAGGGGATTACTGAAGCTTTCTTT. The full variable domain, completed using reference TRBV5-4 and TRBJ1-1, is ETGVTQSPTHLIKTRGQQVTLRCSSQSGHNTVSWYQQALGQGPQFIFQYYREEENGRGNFPPRFSGLQFPNYSSELNVNALELDDSALYLCASSFGQGITEAFFGQGTRLTVV.

This clonotype was observed many times. J is TRBJ1-5 and V is TRBV2; tentative D call: TRBD1 (5 bases). V was clipped by 3 bases and J by 5 bases, with 17 bases between them. The V gene's germline CDR1 is SNHLY and CDR2 FYNNEI. The CDR3 totals 16 residues. This chain's CDR3 is CASSEMGRESYQPQHF. CDR3 nucleotide sequence: TGTGCCAGCAGTGAGATGGGCAGGGAGAGTTATCAGCCCCAGCATTTT. Combining the CDR3 with reference TRBV2 and TRBJ1-5 gives the whole variable domain EPEVTQTPSHQVTQMGQEVILRCVPISNHLYFYWYRQILGQKVEFLVSFYNNEISEKSEIFDDQFSVERPDGSNFTLKIRSTKLEDSAMYFCASSEMGRESYQPQHFGDGTRLSIL.

Many counts were recorded for this clonotype. This sequence joins TRBV6-2 or TRBV6-3 and TRBJ1-1, with a weak D call TRBD1 (5 bases). This CDR3 spans 12 amino acids. CDR1 MNHEY and CDR2 SVGEGT come from the germline V gene. Trimming shortened V by 5 bases and J by 6 bases, and 10 bases separated the two germline ends. The CDR3 protein is CASSQGDPEAFF. The DNA for the CDR3 is TGTGCCAGCAGTCAAGGGGACCCTGAAGCTTTCTTT.

In its sample, this clonotype is medium-sized (0.01 to 0.1%). The genes are TRBV7-9 and TRBJ2-5, with 8 bases identical to TRBD2. The CDR3 loop spans 13 amino acids. Germline assignment: CDR1 SEHNR and CDR2 FQNEAQ (reference sequence). V lost 10 bases, J lost 7 bases, and 11 bases stayed unmatched. The CDR3 DNA follows: TGTGCCACCCGTAGCGGGGTGATGGGGACCCAGTACTTC. Translating gives CATRSGVMGTQYF.

This clonotype has ten or more counts. CDR3 DNA sequence: TGTGCCAGCAGTGTTGGAGGGGCTGACACTGAAGCTTTCTTT. This encodes CASSVGGADTEAFF. The chain employs TRBV25-1 and TRBJ1-1, with a weak D call TRBD1 (5 bases). The CDR3 runs to 14 residues. The germline gives CDR1 MGHDK, CDR2 SYGVNS. V was cut by 4 bases and J by 3 bases, with 12 bases left in between.

By share of the sample, this clonotype is medium-sized (0.01 to 0.1%). This sequence joins TRBV9 and TRBJ2-3; D is perhaps TRBD2 (6 bases). CDR3 length equals 17 residues. V was shortened by 0 bases and J by 4 bases, with 18 bases between the two germline ends. The germline gives CDR1 SGDLS, CDR2 YYNGEE. The CDR3 coding sequence is TGTGCCAGCAGCGTAGCGGAGGGCAGGGATCGCGCAGATACGCAGTATTTT. Translation gives CASSVAEGRDRADTQYF. The full variable domain, with the rest looked up from reference TRBV9 and TRBJ2-3, is DSGVTQTPKHLITATGQRVTLRCSPRSGDLSVYWYQQSLDQGLQFLIQYYNGEERAKGNILERFSAQQFPDLHSELNLSSLELGDSALYFCASSVAEGRDRADTQYFGPGTRLTVL.

This clonotype was seen repeatedly, ten times or more. The rearrangement links TRBV7-9 to TRBJ2-1; 11 bases match TRBD2. Trimming took 5 bases from V and 0 from J; bases not matched to a gene: 15. The CDR3 is made up of 20 amino acids. CDR1 is SEHNR, CDR2 FQNEAQ, per germline (reference sequence). Written as DNA, the CDR3 is TGTGCCAGCAGCCCCTTAGCGGGGGGGTCGAGCGGAGACTCCTACAATGAGCAGTTCTTC. It translates to CASSPLAGGSSGDSYNEQFF.

V and J are TRBV4-2 and TRBJ1-5; D not certain. Trimming cost V 0 bases and J 1 base, with 10 bases left between them. CDR1 and CDR2 (germline): LGHNA, YNFKEQ. The CDR3 length is 16 residues. In DNA, the CDR3 is TGTGCCAGCAGCCAAGAATTCGGTTGGAGCAATCAGCCCCAGCATTTT. Amino acid sequence: CASSQEFGWSNQPQHF.

This clonotype showed up many times. The chain links TRBV11-2 to TRBJ2-1; 7 bases are shared with TRBD1. Germline V gene sequence: CDR1 SGHAT, CDR2 FQNNGV. The junction had 10 bases not matched to a gene; V was cut back by 5 bases and J by 0 bases. The CDR3 covers 17 residues. CDR3 coding DNA: TGTGCCAGCAGCATATACAGGGGAAGGGGCTCCTACAATGAGCAGTTCTTC. This sequence encodes CASSIYRGRGSYNEQFF.

This clonotype is classed as medium-sized (0.01 to 0.1%). The chain links TRBV27 to TRBJ2-3; 10 positions agree with TRBD1. J was trimmed by 6 bases and V by 6 bases; bases with no gene match: 9. Germline assignment: CDR1 MNHEY and CDR2 SMNVEV (reference sequence). The CDR3 runs 15 residues. CDR3 protein: CASSGAGTGEDTQYF. As DNA, the CDR3 is TGTGCCAGCAGCGGAGCGGGGACAGGGGAGGATACGCAGTATTTT.

This clonotype qualifies as medium-sized. The gene calls are TRBV29-1 and TRBJ2-7; tentatively, D is TRBD1 (5 bases). V shed 6 bases and J shed 1 base, with 13 bases lying between them. Per germline, CDR1 SQVTM and CDR2 ANQGSEA. CDR3 length equals 13 residues. The CDR3 loop is CSVQPQGSYEQYF. In DNA, the CDR3 is TGCAGCGTCCAACCCCAGGGTTCCTACGAGCAGTACTTC.

This CDR3 reads CASSRDRTNQPQHF. The CDR3 DNA follows: TGTGCCAGCAGCCGAGACAGGACAAATCAGCCCCAGCATTTT. This chain links TRBV27 with TRBJ1-5, with D possibly TRBD1 on 6 matching bases. V was cut by 6 bases and J by 4 bases, with 13 bases left in between. Looked up from germline, CDR1 is MNHEY and CDR2 is SMNVEV (reference sequence). The length of the CDR3 is 14 residues.

In this sample, this clonotype turned up a few times. This may arise from a read error, as a much more abundant clone is one base away. This chain uses TRBV20-1 with TRBJ2-3, with D possibly being TRBD1 or TRBD2 (5 bases each). Trimming pared 7 bases from V and 0 bases from J, leaving 17 bases between. CDR3 length: 15 amino acids. CDR1 DFQATT and CDR2 SNEGSKA come from the germline V gene (reference sequence). This chain's CDR3 is CSVLNGTASTDTQYF. As DNA, the CDR3 is TGCAGTGTCCTGAACGGGACCGCGAGCACAGATACGCAGTATTTT.

This clonotype was seen at least ten times. The V call is TRBV28, the J call TRBJ1-1; D is unresolved. This CDR3 comprises 13 residues. Germline-derived CDR1 and CDR2 are MDHEN and SYDVKM. Trimming left V 6 bases short and J 4 bases short, with 12 bases between. The CDR3 spells CASSHVQSTEAFF. The CDR3 DNA reads TGTGCCAGCAGCCACGTCCAAAGCACTGAAGCTTTCTTT.

Many counts were recorded for this clonotype. The chain combines TRBV28 with TRBJ2-7, with D perhaps TRBD1 (6 bases). The CDR3 consists of 14 residues. Germline CDR1 reads MDHEN; CDR2 reads SYDVKM. V lost 3 bases to trimming and J lost 3 bases, with 12 bases between them. The CDR3 sequence: CASSFGQGFYEQYF. For the CDR3, the DNA is TGTGCCAGCAGTTTCGGCCAGGGGTTCTACGAGCAGTACTTC.

This clonotype was observed many times. CDR3 amino acids: CASSPQSSGANVLTF. For the CDR3, the DNA is TGTGCCAGCAGTCCTCAAAGCTCTGGGGCCAACGTCCTGACTTTC. V usage is TRBV12-3 or TRBV12-4 and J usage is TRBJ2-6; D is undetermined. V shed 5 bases and J shed 0 bases, with 8 bases lying between them. The CDR3 is 15 residues long.